These T cell receptor beta chains were read from a single sample in a study of T cells in Graves' hyperthyroidism and ophthalmopathy. TCRdb itself ran the multiplex PCR reads through MiXCR, one entry per CDR3 protein. The sample carries under 300,000 distinct CDR3 sequences, roughly an eighth recorded once. Sequenced: blood. These receptors were obtained from a woman between 40 and 50 years old with Graves' hyperthyroidism. CDR3s include the opening cysteine and the closing phenylalanine or tryptophan.

J,V,CDR3
TRBJ2-5,TRBV6-1,CASSEGQGSPSQETQYF
TRBJ1-5,TRBV28,CASSLLQGNQPQHF
TRBJ1-3,TRBV9,CASRGTGAGSSGNTIYF
TRBJ2-1,TRBV7-2,CASSLAAGTGSYNEQFF
TRBJ1-1,TRBV25-1,CASAPDRLNTEAFF
TRBJ1-1,TRBV18,CASSPAQGARKTEAFF
TRBJ2-3,TRBV7-9,CASSLTDSTDTQYF
TRBJ1-2,TRBV3-1,CASRGTATNYGYTF
TRBJ1-6,TRBV19,CASKPNRGRNSPLHF
TRBJ1-2,TRBV19,CASSITLRRFNYGYTF
TRBJ1-1,TRBV28,CASSLGYWVNTEAFF
TRBJ1-2,TRBV20-1,CSARIGQGVYGYTF
TRBJ2-7,TRBV28,CASSFRGSSYEQYF
TRBJ2-1,TRBV2,CASISSGSSYNEQFF
TRBJ1-2,TRBV30,CAWTLRVSDGYTF
TRBJ1-1,TRBV5-4,CASSKDGQGGTEAFF
TRBJ2-5,TRBV28,CASSFSSLGETQYF
TRBJ1-1,TRBV28,CASSLTDTEAFF
TRBJ2-5,TRBV24-1,CATSEQQETQYF
TRBJ2-1,TRBV27,CASSFNPLAGVEQFF
TRBJ2-1,TRBV14,CASSQVSSSNEQFF
TRBJ1-2,TRBV5-1,CASSHARGNSDGYTF
TRBJ1-6,TRBV2,CASSGTVNSPLHF
TRBJ2-7,TRBV24-1,CATSDSSSSYEQYF
TRBJ2-7,TRBV20-1,CSARWDRGDEQYF
TRBJ1-6,TRBV11-2,CASSLDRWTVTSPLHF
TRBJ2-5,TRBV7-9,CASSLATGRRQETQYF
TRBJ2-1,TRBV7-2,CASSLAPGSYNEQFF
TRBJ2-5,TRBV3-1,CASSQGRGYQETQYF
TRBJ1-4,TRBV7-9,CASSLRPGPTNEKLFF
TRBJ2-1,TRBV29-1,CSVDGLRNNEQFF
TRBJ2-5,TRBV2,CASNPGRGQETQYF
TRBJ1-2,TRBV10-3,CAIWAGAARGYGYTF
TRBJ2-4,TRBV5-6,CASSLGELAKNIQYF
TRBJ2-2,TRBV12-3/TRBV12-4,CASSTSRTGGELFF
TRBJ2-2,TRBV6-1,CASSQPRAGGPGELFF
TRBJ2-1,TRBV27,CASSLYSSGSSSYNEQFF
TRBJ2-6,TRBV5-1,CASSPSLSAGANVLTF
TRBJ1-4,TRBV7-9,CASSQGGGPNEKLFF
TRBJ2-6,TRBV3-1,CASSQGQGRPGANVLTF
TRBJ1-5,TRBV4-1,CASSQGQGNNQPQHF
TRBJ1-1,TRBV7-3,CASSFSALGRKTEAFF
TRBJ1-1,TRBV12-3/TRBV12-4,CASSFFLMNTEAFF